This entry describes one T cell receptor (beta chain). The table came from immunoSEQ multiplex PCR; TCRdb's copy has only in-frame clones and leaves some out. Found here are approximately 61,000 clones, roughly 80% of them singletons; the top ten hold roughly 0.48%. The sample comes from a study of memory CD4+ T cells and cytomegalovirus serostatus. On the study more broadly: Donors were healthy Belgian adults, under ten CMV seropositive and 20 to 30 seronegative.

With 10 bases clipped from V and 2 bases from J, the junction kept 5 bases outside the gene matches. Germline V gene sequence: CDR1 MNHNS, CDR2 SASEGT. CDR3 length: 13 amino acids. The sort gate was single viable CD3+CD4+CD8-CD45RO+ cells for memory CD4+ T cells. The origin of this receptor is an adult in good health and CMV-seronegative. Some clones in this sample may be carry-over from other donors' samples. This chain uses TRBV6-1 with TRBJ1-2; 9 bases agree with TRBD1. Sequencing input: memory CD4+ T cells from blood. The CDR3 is CATQTGGNYGYTF. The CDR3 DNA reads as TGTGCCACCCAGACAGGGGGAAACTATGGCTACACCTTC.